This passage covers 14 T cell receptor beta chains from one sample sequenced in a study of T cells after yellow fever vaccination. TCRdb reanalysed the 5' RACE reads using MiXCR and keeps one entry per CDR3 protein. The data contain some 120,000 distinct CDR3 sequences, around 7.4% of them singletons. The sample here was CD4+ T cells sorted from PBMCs, taken roughly 10 days after the first yellow fever vaccination. Receptors originate from a man younger than 35 who received the YFV17D yellow fever vaccine.

This clonotype was found many times. V usage is TRBV5-1 and J usage is TRBJ1-1; TRBD1 is a possible D gene (6 bases). The CDR3 has 14 amino acids. V lost 1 base to trimming and J lost 3 bases, with 10 bases between them. Germline lookup yields CDR1 SGHRS and CDR2 YFSETQ. This CDR3 is CASSLTGPDTEAFF. CDR3 sequence (DNA): TGCGCCAGCAGCTTGACAGGGCCGGACACTGAAGCTTTCTTT. Filled out from reference TRBV5-1 and TRBJ1-1, the complete variable domain reads KAGVTQTPRYLIKTRGQQVTLSCSPISGHRSVSWYQQTPGQGLQFLFEYFSETQRNKGNFPGRFSGRQFSNSRSEMNVSTLELGDSALYLCASSLTGPDTEAFFGQGTRLTVV.

The J gene is TRBJ2-3, the V gene TRBV10-3, with 7 bases that match TRBD1. Looked up from germline, CDR1 is ENHRY and CDR2 is SYGVKD. Unmatched junction bases numbered 15, after V lost 10 bases and J lost 2 bases. The CDR3 covers 16 residues. DNA of the CDR3: TGTGCCAGCAAAGACCACCGGGACAGATACACAGATACGCAGTATTTT. It specifies CASKDHRDRYTDTQYF.

This clonotype was recorded at least ten times. The chain carries TRBV7-2 and TRBJ1-2, with unresolved D. The CDR3 totals 12 residues. The germline V and J ends were trimmed by 0 bases and 8 bases, with 7 bases remaining between them. CDR1 and CDR2 (germline): SGHTA, FQGNSA. This CDR3 reads CASSLAWEGYTF. DNA of the CDR3: TGTGCCAGCAGCTTAGCGTGGGAGGGCTACACCTTC.

This clonotype was found many times. The chain recombines TRBV11-1 with TRBJ2-1, with TRBD1 identical over 8 bases. Trimming cost V 0 bases and J 6 bases; bases outside gene matches: 4. This CDR3 has 15 amino acids. Germline lookup yields CDR1 SGHAT and CDR2 FQDESV (reference sequence). The CDR3 spells CASSLARGLGNEQFF. CDR3 bases: TGTGCCAGCAGCTTAGCCAGGGGGCTGGGCAATGAGCAGTTCTTC.

Details on this clonotype: This may arise from a read error, as a much more abundant clone is one base away. This sequence joins TRBV6-2 or TRBV6-3 and TRBJ1-1; 8 nucleotides match TRBD1. This CDR3 comprises 14 residues. Looked up from germline, CDR1 is MNHEY and CDR2 is SVGEGT. The DNA for the CDR3 is TGTGCCAGCATTCCAGGGGGCCTGAACACTGAAGTTTTCTTT. Its translation is CASIPGGLNTEVFF.

The table lists this clonotype with many counts. The chain has TRBV5-1 and TRBJ2-1; the D is unclear. V dropped 1 base and J dropped 0 bases, with 14 bases sitting between them. The germline V gene has CDR1 SGHRS and CDR2 YFSETQ. The CDR3 consists of 17 residues. This chain's CDR3 is CASSLWARIFSYNEQFF. The CDR3 DNA follows: TGCGCCAGCAGCTTGTGGGCCCGCATTTTCTCCTACAATGAGCAGTTCTTC.

The chain recombines TRBV18 with TRBJ2-7; D is ambiguous. The V gene lost 6 bases and the J gene lost 1 base, with 16 bases spanning the gap. The CDR3 is made up of 15 amino acids. CDR1 is KGHSH, CDR2 LQKENI, per germline. CDR3 loop: CASSLASVISYEQYF. The CDR3 DNA sequence: TGTGCCAGCTCCCTCGCTAGTGTAATATCCTACGAGCAGTACTTC. Full variable domain (missing parts from reference TRBV18 and TRBJ2-7): NAGVMQNPRHLVRRRGQEARLRCSPMKGHSHVYWYRQLPEEGLKFMVYLQKENIIDESGMPKERFSAEFPKEGPSILRIQQVVRGDSAAYFCASSLASVISYEQYFGPGTRLTVT.

This clonotype was observed at least ten times. V gene TRBV4-2 combines with J gene TRBJ2-5; the D gene is possibly TRBD2 (6 bases). CDR3 size: 15 residues. Germline values: CDR1 LGHNA, CDR2 YNFKEQ. V was pared by 4 bases and J by 2 bases, with 14 bases between. The CDR3 DNA reads as TGTGCCAGCAGCCTTAGCGGCGCGTGGCAAGAGACCCAGTACTTC. It yields the protein CASSLSGAWQETQYF.

In this sample, this clonotype turned up many times. J is TRBJ2-3 and V is TRBV14; possible D gene TRBD1, 5 bases. In germline, CDR1 is SGHDN, CDR2 FVKESK. V was pared by 5 bases and J by 0 bases, with 15 bases between. This CDR3 contains 16 residues. CDR3 amino acids: CASSSLGRASTDTQYF. CDR3 DNA: TGTGCCAGCAGCAGCCTCGGCAGGGCCAGCACAGATACGCAGTATTTT.

Concerning this clonotype itself: This may come from a read error, since a much larger clone is one base off. This chain connects TRBV7-9 to TRBJ2-5; D gene uncertain. CDR3 length equals 12 residues. Per the germline V gene, CDR1 is SEHNR and CDR2 is FQNEAQ (reference sequence). The CDR3 sequence: CAGSLSEETQYF. CDR3 sequence (DNA): TGTGCCGGCAGCTTGTCCGAAGAGACCCAGTACTTC.

This clonotype was seen at least ten times. The V call is TRBV11-2, the J call TRBJ2-4, with 7 positions matching TRBD1. The CDR3 is 15 residues long. V gave up 3 bases and J gave up 9 bases; unmatched junction bases: 11. Germline V gene data show CDR1 as SGHAT and CDR2 as FQNNGV. The CDR3 sequence: CASSLSRGPGFIQYF. The DNA of the CDR3 is TGTGCCAGCAGCTTGAGTAGGGGGCCGGGGTTCATTCAGTACTTC.

This clonotype was observed a handful of times. The chain combines TRBV7-9 with TRBJ1-2, with 8 bases matching TRBD1. This CDR3 contains 16 residues. V lost 5 bases, J lost 5 bases, and 13 bases stayed unmatched. Germline V gene sequence: CDR1 SEHNR, CDR2 FQNEAQ (reference sequence). The CDR3 is CASSLPATGGRYGYTF. CDR3 nucleotide sequence: TGTGCCAGCAGCCTGCCGGCTACAGGGGGTCGGTATGGCTACACCTTC.

This chain joins TRBV7-9 and TRBJ2-5; no clear D gene. Germline V CDR1 and CDR2: SEHNR, FQNEAQ (reference sequence). V gave up 5 bases and J gave up 5 bases, with 6 bases separating them. The CDR3 totals 11 residues. CDR3 nucleotides: TGTGCCAGCAGCCCCCACGAGACCCAGTACTTC. This codes for CASSPHETQYF. The whole variable domain, remainder taken from reference TRBV7-9 and TRBJ2-5, is DTGVSQNPRHKITKRGQNVTFRCDPISEHNRLYWYRQTLGQGPEFLTYFQNEAQLEKSRLLSDRFSAERPKGSFSTLEIQRTEQGDSAMYLCASSPHETQYFGPGTRLLVL.

The chain links TRBV24-1 to TRBJ2-5; D assignment may be TRBD1 or TRBD2 (7 bases each). Looked up from germline, CDR1 is KGHDR and CDR2 is SFDVKD. V was clipped by 4 bases and J by 5 bases, with 19 bases between them. CDR3 length: 16 residues. In nucleotides, the CDR3 is TGTGCCACCAGTGACTTCACAGGGGCGCGGGGGGAGACCCAGTACTTC. This gives the protein CATSDFTGARGETQYF.